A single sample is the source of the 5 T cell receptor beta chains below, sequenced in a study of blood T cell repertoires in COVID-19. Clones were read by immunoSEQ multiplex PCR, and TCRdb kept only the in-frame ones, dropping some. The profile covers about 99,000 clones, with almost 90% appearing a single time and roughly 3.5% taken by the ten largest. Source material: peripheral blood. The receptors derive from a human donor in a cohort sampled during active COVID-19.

As DNA, the CDR3 is TGTGCCAGCAGCTTCCTACAGGGAGGGGGGGTCACTGAAGCTTTCTTT. Amino acids: CASSFLQGGGVTEAFF. The V gene is TRBV7-6, the J gene TRBJ1-1, with a possible D match to TRBD1 (6 bases). The CDR3 sequence is 16 residues long. In germline, CDR1 is SGHVS, CDR2 FNYEAQ. Trimming pared 3 bases from V and 4 bases from J, leaving 18 bases between. The full variable domain, in which reference TRBV7-6 and TRBJ1-1 provide the parts outside the CDR3, is GAGVSQSPRYKVTKRGQDVALRCDPISGHVSLYWYRQALGQGPEFLTYFNYEAQQDKSGLPNDRFSAERPEGSISTLTIQRTEQRDSAMYRCASSFLQGGGVTEAFFGQGTRLTVV.

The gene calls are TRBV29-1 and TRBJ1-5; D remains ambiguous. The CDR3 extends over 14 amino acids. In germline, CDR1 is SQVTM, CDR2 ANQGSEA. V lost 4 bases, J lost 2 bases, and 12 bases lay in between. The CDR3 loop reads CSVVGPGGNQPQHF. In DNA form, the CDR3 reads TGCAGCGTTGTGGGCCCCGGCGGCAATCAGCCCCAGCATTTT. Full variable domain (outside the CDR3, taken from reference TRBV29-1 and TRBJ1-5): SAVISQKPSRDICQRGTSLTIQCQVDSQVTMMFWYRQQPGQSLTLIATANQGSEATYESGFVIDKFPISRPNLTFSTLTVSNMSPEDSSIYLCSVVGPGGNQPQHFGDGTRLSIL.

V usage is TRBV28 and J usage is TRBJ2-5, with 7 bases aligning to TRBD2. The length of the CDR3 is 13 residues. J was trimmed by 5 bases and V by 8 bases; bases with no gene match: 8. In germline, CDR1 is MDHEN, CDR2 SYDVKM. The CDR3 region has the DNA TGTGCCAGCGGTGGGAGGGCCCTCGAGACCCAGTACTTC. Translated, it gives CASGGRALETQYF.

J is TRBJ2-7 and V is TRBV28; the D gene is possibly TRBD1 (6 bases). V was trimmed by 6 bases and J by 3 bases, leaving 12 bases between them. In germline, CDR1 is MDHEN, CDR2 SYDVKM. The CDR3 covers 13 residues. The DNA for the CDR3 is TGTGCCAGCAGCGAGGACAGATTCTACGAGCAGTACTTC. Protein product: CASSEDRFYEQYF. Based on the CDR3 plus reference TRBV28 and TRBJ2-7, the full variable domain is DVKVTQSSRYLVKRTGEKVFLECVQDMDHENMFWYRQDPGLGLRLIYFSYDVKMKEKGDIPEGYSVSREKKERFSLILESASTNQTSMYLCASSEDRFYEQYFGPGTRLTVT.

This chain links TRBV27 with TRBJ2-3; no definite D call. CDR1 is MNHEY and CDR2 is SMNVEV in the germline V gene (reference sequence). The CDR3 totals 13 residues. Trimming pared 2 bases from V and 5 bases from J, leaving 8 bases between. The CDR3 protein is CASSLRRLDTQYF. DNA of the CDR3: TGTGCCAGCAGTTTAAGGCGGCTAGATACGCAGTATTTT.